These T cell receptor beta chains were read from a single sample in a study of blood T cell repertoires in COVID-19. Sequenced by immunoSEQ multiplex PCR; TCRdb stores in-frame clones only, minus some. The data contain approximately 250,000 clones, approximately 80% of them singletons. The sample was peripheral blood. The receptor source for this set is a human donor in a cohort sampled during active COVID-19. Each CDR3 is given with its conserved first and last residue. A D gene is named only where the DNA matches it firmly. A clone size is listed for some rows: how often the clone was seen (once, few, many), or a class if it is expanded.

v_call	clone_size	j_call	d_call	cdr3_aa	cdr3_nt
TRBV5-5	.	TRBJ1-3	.	CASSLVAIDSGNTIYF	TGTGCCAGCAGCTTGGTCGCGATCGACTCTGGAAACACCATATATTTT
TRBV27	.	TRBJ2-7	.	CASSLVAGGWQYF	TGTGCCAGCAGTTTAGTTGCGGGTGGTTGGCAGTACTTC
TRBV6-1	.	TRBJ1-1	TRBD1	CASSEQSRGPRIEAFF	TGTGCCAGCAGTGAACAATCCAGGGGGCCGAGAATTGAAGCTTTCTTT
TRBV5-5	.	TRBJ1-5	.	CASSFGGSNQPQHF	TGTGCCAGCAGCTTTGGCGGTAGCAATCAGCCCCAGCATTTT
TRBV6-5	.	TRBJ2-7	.	CASSYPKQYF	TGTGCCAGCTCCTACCCGAAGCAGTACTTC
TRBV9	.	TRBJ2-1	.	CASSVGSRDSRYNEQFF	TGTGCCAGCAGCGTAGGGTCCCGGGACTCCCGTTACAATGAGCAGTTCTTC
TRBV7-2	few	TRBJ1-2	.	CASSLSDGDGYTF	TGTGCCAGCAGCTTAAGTGACGGGGATGGCTACACCTTC
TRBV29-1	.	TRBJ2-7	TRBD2	CSVSTGTGLAASYEQYF	TGCAGCGTTAGTACCGGGACAGGACTAGCGGCCTCCTACGAGCAGTACTTC
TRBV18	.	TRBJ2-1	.	CASSPPGSGYNEQFF	TGTGCCAGCTCACCCCCCGGTAGCGGTTACAATGAGCAGTTCTTC
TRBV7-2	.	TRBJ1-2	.	CASSLDYSPYGYTF	TGTGCCAGCAGCTTAGACTACTCGCCCTATGGCTACACCTTC
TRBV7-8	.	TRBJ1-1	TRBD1	CASSLGGTGVNTEAFF	TGTGCCAGCAGCTTAGGGGGGACAGGGGTGAACACTGAAGCTTTCTTT
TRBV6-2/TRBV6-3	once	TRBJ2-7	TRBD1	CASSSRDRASYEQYF	TGTGCCAGCAGTTCCAGGGACAGGGCGTCCTACGAGCAGTACTTC
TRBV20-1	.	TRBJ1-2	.	CSASKFTPSYGYTF	TGCAGTGCAAGTAAATTTACACCTTCCTATGGCTACACCTTC
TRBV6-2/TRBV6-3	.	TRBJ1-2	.	CASSGRSNYGYTF	TGTGCCAGCAGTGGGAGAAGTAACTATGGCTACACCTTC
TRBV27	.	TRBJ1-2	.	CASSLRGGRLHYGYTF	TGTGCCAGCAGTTTACGTGGAGGGAGGCTACACTATGGCTACACCTTC
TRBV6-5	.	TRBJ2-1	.	CASREAGYNEQFF	TGTGCCAGCAGGGAGGCGGGCTACAATGAGCAGTTCTTC
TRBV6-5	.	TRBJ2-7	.	CASSLTSYEQYF	TGTGCCAGCAGTCTAACCTCCTACGAGCAGTACTTC
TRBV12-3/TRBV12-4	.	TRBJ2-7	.	CASSLAKIAKQYF	TGTGCCAGCAGTTTAGCCAAAATAGCAAAGCAGTACTTC
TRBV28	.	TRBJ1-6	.	CATWGESYNSPLHF	TGTGCAACGTGGGGGGAATCCTATAATTCACCCCTCCACTTT
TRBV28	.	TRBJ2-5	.	CASSFILEETQYF	TGTGCCAGCAGTTTCATATTAGAGGAGACCCAGTACTTC
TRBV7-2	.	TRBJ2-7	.	CATTMDSSYEQYF	TGTGCCACAACCATGGACAGCTCCTACGAGCAGTACTTC
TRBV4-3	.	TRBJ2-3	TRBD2	CASSQEASGVSLYTDTQYF	TGCGCCAGCAGCCAAGAGGCTAGCGGGGTCTCTCTCTACACAGATACGCAGTATTTT
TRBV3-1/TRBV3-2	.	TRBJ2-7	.	CASSQGGRVLEQYF	TGTGCCAGCAGCCAAGGAGGCAGGGTTCTTGAGCAGTACTTC
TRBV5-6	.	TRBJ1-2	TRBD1	CASSLSTTGANYGYTF	TGTGCCAGCAGCCTATCAACGACAGGGGCTAACTATGGCTACACCTTC
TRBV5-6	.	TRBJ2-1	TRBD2	CASSFVLAGSDVQFF	TGTGCCAGCAGCTTCGTACTAGCGGGAAGCGATGTTCAGTTCTTC